The 13 T cell receptor beta chains given below trace back to one sample, sequenced in a study of control samples from healthy donors and cancer patients. Only in-frame clones appear in the TCRdb table, and some are missing; sequencing was by immunoSEQ multiplex PCR. The table has 90,000 or so clones, roughly nine tenths seen once. Sequencing was done on a sample of blood. Receptors originate from a woman aged 60 to 75 in good health.

The chain recombines TRBV13 with TRBJ1-2, with D hard to call. This CDR3 has 15 amino acids. Deletions cut 1 base from V and 5 bases from J, with 14 bases between. Germline V lookup: CDR1 PRHDT, CDR2 FYEKMQ (reference sequence). The CDR3 nucleotides read TGTGCCAGCAGCTTAGTTCGACGGCTAGGTTATGGCTACACCTTC. Encoded protein: CASSLVRRLGYGYTF.

The J gene is TRBJ1-2, the V gene TRBV19, with 8 nucleotides matching TRBD1. J was trimmed by 4 bases and V by 9 bases; bases with no gene match: 13. This CDR3 is built from 15 residues. Germline values: CDR1 LNHDA, CDR2 SQIVND (reference sequence). The CDR3 reads CASNPPTGAGYGYTF. The CDR3 bases are TGTGCCAGCAACCCCCCGACAGGGGCTGGCTATGGCTACACCTTC.

The rearrangement links TRBV9 to TRBJ2-7; TRBD1 matches 8 bases. CDR3 length equals 15 residues. V lost 0 bases and J lost 7; bases outside the gene matches: 9. Germline V gene lookup returns CDR1 SGDLS and CDR2 YYNGEE. The CDR3 bases are TGTGCCAGCAGCGTAGGAGTGACAGGGGTTTGGGAGCAGTACTTC. It yields the protein CASSVGVTGVWEQYF.

The chain employs TRBV30 and TRBJ1-1; TRBD1 matches at 9 bases. Germline-derived CDR1 and CDR2 are GTSNPN and SVGIG (reference sequence). There are 18 residues in the CDR3. V shed 2 bases and J 1 base; nucleotides not matched to a gene: 14. CDR3 DNA: TGTGCCTGGAGTAAAGTGGGACAGGGAGTCCTCAAGAACACTGAAGCTTTCTTT. It codes for CAWSKVGQGVLKNTEAFF. The variable domain in full, with the rest retrieved from reference TRBV30 and TRBJ1-1, is SQTIHQWPATLVQPVGSPLSLECTVEGTSNPNLYWYRQAAGRGLQLLFYSVGIGQISSEVPQNLSASRPQDRQFILSSKKLLLSDSGFYLCAWSKVGQGVLKNTEAFFGQGTRLTVV.

The chain joins TRBV9 to TRBJ2-7; no reliable D call. From germline, CDR1 is SGDLS and CDR2 YYNGEE. The V gene lost 0 bases and the J gene lost 0 bases, with 13 bases spanning the gap. The CDR3 consists of 16 residues. The CDR3: CASSVGQVTTSYEQYF. CDR3 DNA: TGTGCCAGCAGCGTAGGGCAGGTAACCACCTCCTACGAGCAGTACTTC. Variable domain in full (rest from reference TRBV9 and TRBJ2-7): DSGVTQTPKHLITATGQRVTLRCSPRSGDLSVYWYQQSLDQGLQFLIQYYNGEERAKGNILERFSAQQFPDLHSELNLSSLELGDSALYFCASSVGQVTTSYEQYFGPGTRLTVT.

J is TRBJ1-4 and V is TRBV2; the D gene is possibly TRBD1 (5 bases). Trimming cost V 6 bases and J 0 bases, with 11 bases left between them. The CDR3 consists of 15 residues. The germline V gene encodes CDR1 SNHLY and CDR2 FYNNEI. As DNA, the CDR3 is TGTGCCAGCAGCGGGACGGTCGCAACTAATGAAAAACTGTTTTTT. This codes for CASSGTVATNEKLFF.

This chain uses TRBV5-1 with TRBJ1-1, with 8 bases aligning to TRBD1. The CDR3 has 14 residues. V was clipped by 6 bases and J by 3 bases; unmatched bases: 7. Germline V lookup: CDR1 SGHRS, CDR2 YFSETQ. Written as DNA, the CDR3 is TGCGCCAGCAATCAGGGGGCAGGAGACACTGAAGCTTTCTTT. Translation gives CASNQGAGDTEAFF.

The chain is built from TRBV19 and TRBJ1-2; no clear D. With 7 bases removed from V and 0 bases from J, the gap between germline ends came to 12 bases. The CDR3 totals 14 residues. Germline-derived CDR1 and CDR2 are LNHDA and SQIVND (reference sequence). The CDR3 is CASNARPANYGYTF. DNA of the CDR3: TGTGCCAGTAACGCTAGGCCAGCTAACTATGGCTACACCTTC.

J is TRBJ1-5 and V is TRBV30, with TRBD1 as a possible D gene (6 bases). CDR1 is GTSNPN, CDR2 SVGIG, per germline (reference sequence). Trimming left V 0 bases short and J 4 bases short, with 22 bases between. CDR3 size: 18 residues. CDR3 nucleotide sequence: TGTGCCTGGAGTGTGAAGGGGGGACTTGGGAGGATAAATCAGCCCCAGCATTTT. Translating it yields CAWSVKGGLGRINQPQHF.

By share, this clone counts as medium-sized. The chain couples TRBV7-8 to TRBJ1-6, with TRBD1 identical over 10 bases. Germline V gene data show CDR1 as SGHVS and CDR2 as FQNEAQ. The V gene end was trimmed by 1 base and the J gene end by 8 bases; junction bases not matched to a gene: 2. This CDR3 spans 15 amino acids. This CDR3 is CASSLVGQGYSPLHF. CDR3 nucleotide sequence: TGTGCCAGCAGCTTAGTGGGACAGGGGTATTCACCCCTCCACTTT.

This chain joins TRBV7-8 and TRBJ1-1; 10 bases agree with TRBD1. The CDR3 extends over 16 amino acids. J was trimmed by 1 base and V by 5 bases; bases with no gene match: 7. Germline V lookup: CDR1 SGHVS, CDR2 FQNEAQ. The CDR3 is CASSGGQGRRNTEAFF. CDR3 DNA sequence: TGTGCCAGCAGCGGGGGACAGGGGAGGAGGAACACTGAAGCTTTCTTT.

The CDR3 nucleotides are TGTGCCAGCAGTTTTGTAGACCCACCGACGGGTAATCAGAAACTGTTTTTT. Its protein is CASSFVDPPTGNQKLFF. The chain is built from TRBV28 and TRBJ1-4; D unclear. The CDR3 is made up of 17 amino acids. V lost 3 bases, J lost 11 bases, and 25 bases lay in between. The germline gives CDR1 MDHEN, CDR2 SYDVKM.

CDR3 sequence reads: CASSLGTGGVETQYF. Here the CDR3 DNA reads TGCGCCAGCAGCTTAGGGACAGGGGGCGTGGAGACCCAGTACTTC. The rearrangement joins TRBV5-1 to TRBJ2-5; TRBD1 matches at 12 bases. With 2 bases clipped from V and 5 bases from J, the junction kept 4 bases outside the gene matches. The germline V gene has CDR1 SGHRS and CDR2 YFSETQ. CDR3 length equals 15 residues.